This T cell receptor beta chain was identified in a study of blood T cell repertoires in COVID-19. Study context: PBMCs, B-cell-depleted T cells, or T cells provided the cDNA or gDNA that made up the material.

Authors' data handling: How many nucleated cells were present was estimated from reference gene primer amplification. The data were produced by immunoSEQ multiplex PCR, yet TCRdb's version contains in-frame clones alone and is incomplete. The D gene and trimming were derived from the DNA, and the V and J assignments and clone size from that table. This sample has some 240,000 clones, with more than 75% found just once. Germline V CDR1 and CDR2: LNHNV, YYDKDF (reference sequence). J lost 8 bases, V lost 0 bases, and 2 bases had no gene match. The CDR3 is 13 amino acids. The sequenced material came from PBMCs or T cells enriched from blood (not recorded which). The chain is built from TRBV15 and TRBJ1-2; TRBD1 aligns across 8 bases. The TCR originated in a woman aged 40 to 50 with acute COVID-19. The CDR3 here is CATSRDRTGGYTF. Written as DNA, the CDR3 is TGTGCCACCAGCAGAGACCGGACAGGGGGCTACACCTTC.